A single sample gave rise to the 6 T cell receptor beta chains below, sequenced in a study of cytomegalovirus exposure and HLA in healthy donors. It was with 60 Vbeta and 13 Jbeta primers that the PCR ran. Produced via immunoSEQ multiplex PCR; TCRdb's table is partial and in-frame only. The sample holds 90,000 to 140,000 clones, around 86% seen once. Sequencing used PBMCs. These receptor sequences come from a man in his thirties or forties in good health and CMV-seropositive.

The V gene is TRBV28, the J gene TRBJ2-7, with 9 bases that match TRBD1. Trimming cost V 5 bases and J 5 bases; bases outside gene matches: 13. CDR1 is MDHEN and CDR2 is SYDVKM in the germline V gene. This CDR3 is 16 amino acids long. The CDR3 sequence is CASSSPAGQGFNEQYF. DNA of the CDR3: TGTGCCAGCAGTAGTCCGGCGGGACAGGGTTTCAACGAGCAGTACTTC.

This clone is a singleton in its sample. The chain links TRBV2 to TRBJ2-5, with TRBD2 matching over 8 bases. The J segment lost 4 bases and the V segment lost 3 bases, leaving 7 bases of the junction unmatched. CDR1 SNHLY and CDR2 FYNNEI come from the germline V gene. The CDR3 is made up of 15 amino acids. The CDR3 is CASSEYTSGTETQYF. DNA for the CDR3: TGTGCCAGCAGTGAGTATACTAGCGGTACAGAGACCCAGTACTTC.

Concerning this clone itself: Germline and junction disagree at one end, which may indicate a read error. The same CDR3 is also encoded by other DNA sequences in this sample. The rearrangement links TRBV5-1 to TRBJ1-6, with D perhaps TRBD1 (5 bases). Germline loops: CDR1 SGHRS, CDR2 YFSETQ. CDR3 size: 16 residues. The CDR3 reads CASSLEAGRSNSPLHF. The CDR3, as DNA: TGCGCCAGCAGCTTGGAAGCGGGGCGCAGTAATTCCCCCCTCCACTTT.

The V gene is TRBV30, the J gene TRBJ2-4, with a possible D match to TRBD1 (6 bases). The V end lost 2 bases, the J end lost 8 bases, and 22 bases lay between the germline ends. Germline V gene sequence: CDR1 GTSNPN, CDR2 SVGIG (reference sequence). CDR3 length: 16 amino acids. The CDR3 region is CAWSTRQALRRDIQYF. CDR3 bases: TGTGCCTGGAGTACACGACAGGCCCTCCGGCGGGACATTCAGTACTTC. The full variable domain, with the rest looked up from reference TRBV30 and TRBJ2-4, is SQTIHQWPATLVQPVGSPLSLECTVEGTSNPNLYWYRQAAGRGLQLLFYSVGIGQISSEVPQNLSASRPQDRQFILSSKKLLLSDSGFYLCAWSTRQALRRDIQYFGAGTRLSVL.

The V gene is TRBV10-1, the J gene TRBJ1-1; 7 nucleotides agree with TRBD1. Germline CDR1 WNHNN, CDR2 SYGVQD (reference sequence). This CDR3 region has 14 residues. V shed 7 bases and J 1 base; nucleotides not matched to a gene: 6. CDR3 bases: TGCGCCAGCAAAGAAACAGGGGAGAACACTGAAGCTTTCTTT. Its protein product is CASKETGENTEAFF.

The chain is built from TRBV5-1 and TRBJ2-1; D is undetermined. Per the germline V gene, CDR1 is SGHRS and CDR2 is YFSETQ. There are 13 residues in the CDR3. V was pared by 7 bases and J by 3 bases, with 11 bases between. This CDR3 reads CASAVEVYNEQFF. The CDR3 nucleotides read TGCGCCAGCGCGGTTGAGGTCTACAATGAGCAGTTCTTC.